The 18 T cell receptor beta chains below were found in one sample sequenced in a study of T cells in pancreatic ductal adenocarcinoma. Assay used: immunoSEQ multiplex PCR; TCRdb lists only in-frame clones, some missing. Of roughly 17,000 clones detected, approximately 89% appear once; the ten largest clones hold 15% to 20%. No neoadjuvant therapy was given to the selected pancreatic ductal adenocarcinoma patients before their surgery. The sample was PBMCs. The receptor set was obtained from a human donor with pancreatic ductal adenocarcinoma.

J is TRBJ2-1 and V is TRBV6-1; 8 bases line up with TRBD1. Germline V gives CDR1 MNHNS, CDR2 SASEGT. The V and J ends lost 10 bases and 6 bases, in that order; junction bases with no gene match: 11. There are 14 residues in the CDR3. DNA of the CDR3: TGTGCCACCCATAAGGGACAGGACATCAATGAGCAGTTCTTC. The encoded protein is CATHKGQDINEQFF.

This chain uses TRBV11-2 with TRBJ2-7; 11 bases match TRBD1. This CDR3 has 17 residues. Trimming cost V 1 base and J 2 bases; bases outside gene matches: 7. Germline V CDR1 and CDR2: SGHAT, FQNNGV. The CDR3 protein is CASSLGPGTGGTYEQYF. The CDR3, as DNA: TGTGCCAGCAGCTTAGGCCCCGGGACAGGGGGAACCTACGAGCAGTACTTC.

J is TRBJ2-5 and V is TRBV5-7; 9 nucleotides match TRBD2. TRBV5-7 is placed among ORFs of uncertain function. CDR3 length: 15 residues. V shed 0 bases, J shed 2 bases, and the junction held 2 bases outside the gene matches. DNA for the CDR3: TGTGCCAGCAGCTTGGTCCTAGCGGGACAAGAGACCCAGTACTTC. Amino acid sequence: CASSLVLAGQETQYF.

This clone was recorded once. V usage is TRBV28 and J usage is TRBJ2-2; 9 nucleotides align to TRBD1. CDR3 size: 15 residues. Germline values: CDR1 MDHEN, CDR2 SYDVKM. Germline trimming cut 6 bases from V and 6 bases from J; bases unmatched to any gene: 8. The CDR3 spells CASRTGTGRSGELFF. CDR3 in DNA: TGTGCCAGCAGGACCGGGACAGGGAGGTCCGGGGAGCTGTTTTTT. The variable domain in full, completed from reference TRBV28 and TRBJ2-2, reads DVKVTQSSRYLVKRTGEKVFLECVQDMDHENMFWYRQDPGLGLRLIYFSYDVKMKEKGDIPEGYSVSREKKERFSLILESASTNQTSMYLCASRTGTGRSGELFFGEGSRLTVL.

The chain employs TRBV7-9 and TRBJ1-1; D gene ambiguous. Trimming stripped 5 bases from V and 4 bases from J, with 26 bases between. The CDR3 loop spans 18 amino acids. Germline V gene lookup returns CDR1 SEHNR and CDR2 FQNEAQ (reference sequence). The DNA of the CDR3 is TGTGCCAGCAGCGTTAGCTCCTCTATCGTTAGCTTAGTCACTGAAGCTTTCTTT. As protein: CASSVSSSIVSLVTEAFF. The whole variable domain, filled in from reference TRBV7-9 and TRBJ1-1, reads DTGVSQNPRHKITKRGQNVTFRCDPISEHNRLYWYRQTLGQGPEFLTYFQNEAQLEKSRLLSDRFSAERPKGSFSTLEIQRTEQGDSAMYLCASSVSSSIVSLVTEAFFGQGTRLTVV.

The V gene is TRBV13, the J gene TRBJ2-5; D is undetermined. This CDR3 spans 17 amino acids. CDR1 and CDR2 from the germline V gene are PRHDT and FYEKMQ (reference sequence). Trimming left V 4 bases short and J 5 bases short, with 23 bases between. The chain's CDR3 is CASSSKLVRRLRETQYF. CDR3 bases: TGTGCCAGCAGCTCCAAGCTGGTACGTAGACTTCGGGAGACCCAGTACTTC. The whole variable domain, filled in from reference TRBV13 and TRBJ2-5, reads AAGVIQSPRHLIKEKRETATLKCYPIPRHDTVYWYQQGPGQDPQFLISFYEKMQSDKGSIPDRFSAQQFSDYHSELNMSSLELGDSALYFCASSSKLVRRLRETQYFGPGTRLLVL.

This chain connects TRBV5-6 to TRBJ1-3; 10 nucleotides align to TRBD1. Germline V lookup: CDR1 SGHDT, CDR2 YYEEEE. With V trimmed by 6 bases and J by 3 bases, 6 bases remained unmatched. This CDR3 has 15 residues. CDR3 nucleotides: TGTGCCAGCATCGACAGGGGGCGCAGTGGAAACACCATATATTTT. This sequence encodes CASIDRGRSGNTIYF.

The rearrangement links TRBV27 to TRBJ2-1; 9 bases are a match to TRBD1. Germline loops: CDR1 MNHEY, CDR2 SMNVEV (reference sequence). Losses at the gene ends were 0 bases for V and 4 bases for J; bases not matched to a gene: 4. This CDR3 has 16 residues. This chain's CDR3 is CASSLSETGGYNEQFF. The CDR3 DNA follows: TGTGCCAGCAGTTTATCGGAGACAGGGGGTTACAATGAGCAGTTCTTC.

The rearrangement joins TRBV6-5 to TRBJ2-7; the D call may be TRBD1 or TRBD2 (6 bases each). The V end was cut by 2 bases, the J end by 0 bases, with 11 bases between. Germline CDR1 is MNHEY and CDR2 is SVGAGI. The CDR3 totals 15 residues. CDR3 DNA sequence: TGTGCCAGCAGTTACATGGGGGGCCCCTCCTACGAGCAGTACTTC. Translated: CASSYMGGPSYEQYF.

The chain uses TRBV10-2 and TRBJ2-1; D not certain. In germline, CDR1 is WSHSY, CDR2 SAAADI. CDR3 length equals 16 residues. V lost 7 bases and J 12 bases, leaving 28 bases between the germline ends. The CDR3 spells CASTPRGQSPTMRQFF. The CDR3, as DNA: TGCGCCAGCACCCCCCGTGGGCAGTCCCCTACAATGAGGCAGTTCTTC.

This clone has only one observation. This rearrangement joins TRBV11-3 to TRBJ2-2; D call uncertain. Germline CDR1 is SGHNT and CDR2 is YENEEA. The CDR3 has 13 residues. V shed 0 bases and J shed 5 bases, with 4 bases lying between them. CDR3 region: CASSLDFTGELFF. The CDR3 region has the DNA TGTGCCAGCAGCTTAGATTTTACCGGGGAGCTGTTTTTT.

The chain recombines TRBV29-1 with TRBJ2-2; 8 bases match TRBD1. The germline CDR1 and CDR2 sequences are SQVTM and ANQGSEA. J was trimmed by 4 bases and V by 0 bases; bases with no gene match: 10. CDR3 length: 17 amino acids. The CDR3 coding sequence is TGCAGCGTTGAAGACAGCAGGGGGCTGGCGGGCACCGGGGAGCTGTTTTTT. Protein: CSVEDSRGLAGTGELFF.

The chain links TRBV7-2 to TRBJ1-2; a possible D gene is TRBD1 (5 bases). From germline, CDR1 is SGHTA and CDR2 FQGNSA. Trimming pared 5 bases from V and 11 bases from J, leaving 24 bases between. This CDR3 spans 15 amino acids. The CDR3 DNA is TGTGCCAGCAGCAAATCTGGGGGGACCGCGTTAGGTTACACCTTC. It yields the protein CASSKSGGTALGYTF.

The V call is TRBV19, the J call TRBJ2-3; D is unresolved. V was pared by 3 bases and J by 1 base, with 20 bases between. Germline assignment: CDR1 LNHDA and CDR2 SQIVND (reference sequence). The CDR3 length is 18 residues. The CDR3 loop is CASSIAPPVHGGTDTQYF. DNA for the CDR3: TGTGCCAGTAGTATTGCCCCCCCGGTCCACGGAGGCACAGATACGCAGTATTTT.

This clone was counted between two and nine times. This rearrangement joins TRBV30 to TRBJ1-1; 9 positions agree with TRBD1. V lost 2 bases, J lost 0 bases, and 13 bases stayed unmatched. CDR1 is GTSNPN and CDR2 is SVGIG in the germline V gene (reference sequence). The CDR3 is 18 residues long. CDR3 sequence reads: CAWSSYRQGVGMNTEAFF. The DNA for the CDR3 is TGTGCCTGGAGTTCATACCGACAGGGGGTCGGTATGAACACTGAAGCTTTCTTT.

V usage is TRBV28 and J usage is TRBJ1-4; the D is unclear. The CDR3 loop spans 15 amino acids. Trimming shortened V by 11 bases and J by 3 bases, and 19 bases separated the two germline ends. The germline gives CDR1 MDHEN, CDR2 SYDVKM. CDR3 DNA: TGTGCCTCCACCGGGGTCCCGCCGCCTAATGAAAAACTGTTTTTT. It specifies CASTGVPPPNEKLFF.

This chain uses TRBV5-4 with TRBJ2-3, with 11 bases fitting TRBD2. The germline V gene encodes CDR1 SGHNT and CDR2 YYREEE (reference sequence). This CDR3 contains 18 residues. With V trimmed by 1 base and J by 0 bases, 7 bases remained unmatched. For the CDR3, the DNA is TGTGCCAGCAGCTTGTGGTCGACTAGCGGGGCTAGCACAGATACGCAGTATTTT. It specifies CASSLWSTSGASTDTQYF.

The rearrangement joins TRBV5-4 to TRBJ2-3, with a weak D call TRBD2 (6 bases). The CDR3 length is 13 residues. Per the germline V gene, CDR1 is SGHNT and CDR2 is YYREEE (reference sequence). V was shortened by 3 bases and J by 3 bases, with 8 bases between the two germline ends. CDR3 DNA sequence: TGTGCCAGCAGCTATAGCGGTACAGATACGCAGTATTTT. It specifies CASSYSGTDTQYF.